These T cell receptor beta chains were read from a single sample in a study of blood T cells in healthy people across ages. TCRdb passed the 5' RACE reads through MiXCR, listing each CDR3 protein once. The sample yields 720,000 or so distinct CDR3 sequences, roughly 43% seen once. The sample consisted of blood. These receptors originate from a man older than 75 in good health. CDR3s include the opening cysteine and the closing phenylalanine or tryptophan. The D gene is left open where the match is weak. Some rows have no size entry. The others give once, few or many, or a class for an expanded clone.

TRBV20-1	TRBJ1-5	.	once	CSANLGDSNQPQHF	TGCAGTGCTAATCTGGGGGACAGCAATCAGCCCCAGCATTTT
TRBV7-2	TRBJ1-1	.	.	CASSVDRSTEAFF	TGTGCCAGCAGCGTAGATCGGAGCACTGAAGCTTTCTTT
TRBV12-3/TRBV12-4	TRBJ2-7	.	.	CASRPSGPYEQYF	TGTGCCAGCAGACCCTCCGGGCCGTACGAGCAGTACTTC
TRBV29-1	TRBJ1-1	.	.	CSAATAMNTEAFF	TGCAGCGCAGCGACGGCGATGAACACTGAAGCTTTCTTT
TRBV5-1	TRBJ2-3	.	.	CASSLNVDTQYF	TGCGCCAGCAGCTTGAACGTGGATACGCAGTATTTT
TRBV6-2/TRBV6-3	TRBJ1-1	.	many	CASSLRGSGTEAFF	TGTGCCAGCAGTTTGCGGGGTTCAGGTACTGAAGCTTTCTTT
TRBV12-3/TRBV12-4	TRBJ2-1	.	.	CASSVRDRQFF	TGTGCCAGCAGTGTCCGGGACCGGCAGTTCTTC
TRBV27	TRBJ2-1	.	once	CASSLVWARYNEQFF	TGTGCCAGCAGTTTAGTCTGGGCTCGGTATAATGAGCAGTTCTTC
TRBV21-1	TRBJ2-5	.	few	CASSNPFTETQYF	TGTGCCAGCAGCAACCCTTTTACAGAGACCCAGTACTTC
TRBV7-2	TRBJ2-3	.	.	CASSSTIAKTSTDTQYF	TGTGCCAGCAGCTCAACAATCGCGAAAACTAGCACAGATACGCAGTATTTT
TRBV2	TRBJ2-1	.	.	CASGYSYEQFF	TGTGCCAGCGGTTACTCCTACGAGCAGTTCTTC
TRBV6-2/TRBV6-3	TRBJ2-3	.	.	CASSSGLTTDAQYF	TGTGCCAGCAGTTCCGGACTTACCACAGATGCGCAGTATTTT
TRBV28	TRBJ1-2	.	.	CASSVTGPGGYTF	TGTGCCAGCAGTGTAACAGGGCCTGGGGGCTACACCTTC
TRBV6-6	TRBJ2-6	.	many	CASSYSGDLGANVLTF	TGTGCCAGCAGTTACTCGGGGGACCTAGGGGCCAACGTCCTGACTTTC
TRBV7-9	TRBJ1-1	.	.	CASSFPTGMNTEAFF	TGTGCCAGCAGCTTCCCCACGGGCATGAACACTGAAGCTTTCTTT
TRBV6-2/TRBV6-3	TRBJ2-5	.	few	CASSSGFRETQYF	TGTGCCAGCAGCTCGGGATTCCGGGAGACCCAGTACTTC
TRBV20-1	TRBJ2-7	TRBD2	.	CSARGAGGSYEQYF	TGCAGTGCTAGAGGAGCGGGGGGTTCCTACGAGCAGTACTTC
TRBV29-1	TRBJ2-1	.	many	CSAAPAYNEQFF	TGCAGCGCTGCACCAGCCTACAATGAGCAGTTCTTC
TRBV6-2/TRBV6-3	TRBJ2-5	.	many	CASSFPGGWTQYF	TGTGCCAGCAGTTTTCCTGGGGGATGGACCCAGTACTTC
TRBV28	TRBJ2-3	TRBD2	few	CASSLLSGTSGDTQYF	TGTGCCAGCAGTTTATTGTCAGGGACTAGCGGAGATACGCAGTATTTT
TRBV5-1	TRBJ1-1	.	.	CASSATLGGINTEAFF	TGCGCCAGCAGCGCGACCTTGGGAGGGATAAACACTGAAGCTTTCTTT
TRBV28	TRBJ1-6	TRBD1	few	CASRPSQGGGNSPLHF	TGTGCCAGCAGACCTTCACAGGGGGGAGGTAATTCACCCCTCCACTTT
TRBV4-3	TRBJ1-6	.	few	CASTSGDSPLHF	TGCGCCAGCACTTCGGGAGATTCACCCCTCCACTTT
TRBV9	TRBJ2-5	.	.	CASSDLGGSAETQYF	TGTGCCAGCAGCGATTTAGGGGGTAGCGCAGAGACCCAGTACTTC
TRBV7-2	TRBJ1-1	.	once	CASRRQVVTEAFF	TGTGCCAGCAGACGACAGGTTGTCACTGAAGCTTTCTTT
TRBV6-6	TRBJ1-1	.	.	CASSKDGLNTEAFF	TGTGCCAGCAGCAAGGACGGACTGAACACTGAAGCTTTCTTT
TRBV6-5	TRBJ2-7	.	many	CASSTDKPYEQYF	TGTGCCAGCAGTACAGACAAGCCCTACGAGCAGTACTTC
TRBV11-3	TRBJ2-1	.	.	CASSRGGVYNEQFF	TGTGCCAGCAGCCGAGGGGGGGTGTACAATGAGCAGTTCTTC
TRBV7-2	TRBJ1-6	.	.	CASSTPGAYNSPLHF	TGTGCCAGCAGCACCCCAGGTGCCTATAATTCACCCCTCCACTTT
TRBV3-1	TRBJ2-7	.	few	CASSRDLGSTYEQYF	TGTGCCAGCAGCCGAGACTTAGGGTCAACCTACGAGCAGTACTTC
TRBV24-1	TRBJ2-7	TRBD2	.	CATSDSSGRDVNEQYF	TGTGCCACCAGTGATAGTAGCGGGAGGGATGTCAATGAGCAGTACTTC
TRBV7-2	TRBJ2-7	.	.	CASSLSSTGIISYEQYF	TGTGCCAGCAGCTTAAGTTCGACAGGTATAATTTCCTACGAGCAGTACTTC
TRBV20-1	TRBJ2-1	.	.	CSAIIQGSPYNEQFF	TGCAGTGCTATAATCCAGGGGTCCCCCTACAATGAGCAGTTCTTC
TRBV20-1	TRBJ2-7	.	.	CSARGTAYYEQYF	TGCAGTGCTAGAGGGACAGCCTACTACGAGCAGTACTTC
TRBV7-2	TRBJ2-5	.	few	CASSLVPSGGYQETQYF	TGTGCCAGCAGCTTAGTCCCCAGCGGAGGTTACCAAGAGACCCAGTACTTC
TRBV28	TRBJ1-2	TRBD1	few	CASSPWETGANGYTF	TGTGCCAGCAGCCCGTGGGAGACAGGGGCCAATGGCTACACCTTC
TRBV6-2/TRBV6-3	TRBJ2-2	TRBD2	.	CASSYSEASGTNTGELFF	TGTGCCAGCAGTTACTCGGAGGCTAGCGGTACGAACACCGGGGAGCTGTTTTTT
TRBV5-6	TRBJ2-5	.	.	CASSRGAAQETQYF	TGTGCCAGCAGCCGTGGGGCAGCACAAGAGACCCAGTACTTC
TRBV5-6	TRBJ2-6	TRBD1	few	CASSLAGTGASGANVLTF	TGTGCCAGCAGCTTGGCCGGGACAGGGGCGTCTGGGGCCAACGTCCTGACTTTC
TRBV2	TRBJ2-7	.	.	CASSVGATPNEQYF	TGTGCCAGCAGTGTAGGAGCGACTCCTAACGAGCAGTACTTC
TRBV7-2	TRBJ2-3	TRBD2	many	CASSLGLAGKADTQYF	TGTGCCAGCAGCTTAGGACTAGCGGGAAAGGCAGATACGCAGTATTTT
TRBV19	TRBJ2-3	TRBD2	.	CATIAGITNTQYF	TGCGCCACCATAGCGGGGATTACTAATACGCAGTATTTT
TRBV20-1	TRBJ2-4	TRBD2	many	CSARTSGRGGIQYF	TGCAGTGCCAGGACTAGCGGGAGAGGGGGCATTCAGTACTTC
TRBV11-2	TRBJ2-5	TRBD2	.	CARTSLKTSGRRNEQYF	TGTGCCCGCACGTCCCTTAAAACTAGCGGGAGACGAAATGAGCAGTACTTC
TRBV29-1	TRBJ2-7	TRBD1	many	CSVVQGANEQYF	TGCAGCGTTGTCCAGGGGGCAAACGAGCAGTACTTC
TRBV11-2	TRBJ1-1	TRBD1	once	CASSARGIAEAFF	TGTGCCAGCAGCGCCAGGGGGATCGCTGAAGCTTTCTTT
TRBV20-1	TRBJ2-3	.	.	CSARVVEGTDTQYF	TGCAGTGCTAGAGTGGTGGAAGGGACAGATACGCAGTATTTT
TRBV10-1	TRBJ2-1	TRBD2	.	CASSDPSGSNEQFF	TGCGCCAGCAGTGATCCTAGCGGGAGCAATGAGCAGTTCTTC